This TCR beta chain comes out of a study of blood T cells in healthy people across ages. Study results and limitations: Diversity of TCR beta per million T cells declined in a roughly linear way with age.

Aged roughly 6 to 90, donors were systemically healthy Caucasians from Russia. Researchers collected ten milliliters of peripheral blood from every single donor. No fewer than 7 million PBMCs went into each sample. Then a second PCR, running roughly 7 to 12 cycles, was carried out with a sample-barcoded 5' primer and a J-beta primer mix. TCRdb used MiXCR to reprocess the 5' RACE reads, holding one entry per CDR3 protein. This table has fewer than 750,000 distinct CDR3 sequences, over 40% appearing once. There are many counts of this clonotype. Its antigen is still unknown. CDR1 and CDR2 from the germline V gene are LGHDT and YNNKEL (reference sequence). Trimming removed 3 bases from V and 2 bases from J, with 6 bases in between. There are 13 residues in the CDR3.

This TCR was sampled from a woman older than 75 in good health. This chain joins TRBV3-1 and TRBJ2-3; D gene unclear. Sequences were obtained from blood. CDR3 sequence (DNA): TGTGCCAGCAGCCAGGTTTCCACAGATACGCAGTATTTT. The encoded protein is CASSQVSTDTQYF.